This T cell receptor (beta chain) originates from a study of identical twins. A single record per CDR3 protein comes from TCRdb applying MiXCR to the 5' RACE reads. The table shows 700,000 to 950,000 distinct CDR3 sequences, with around 12% occurring only once. With regard to this clonotype: Antigen specificity is unknown.

Study conclusions and caveats: Conclusions were based on cross-sectional statistical analysis, without following the same donors.

V was pared by 8 bases and J by 7 bases, with 18 bases between. Germline V lookup: CDR1 ENHRY, CDR2 SYGVKD. There are 14 residues in the CDR3. The same sample was also used in a study of yellow fever vaccine responses in identical twins.

The TCR originated in a woman aged 18-29 years in good health. Sequencing was done on a sample of PBMCs. The chain combines TRBV10-3 with TRBJ2-1, with unresolved D. The CDR3 region is CAIQAAAVINEQFF. In DNA form, the CDR3 reads TGTGCCATCCAAGCAGCTGCGGTTATTAATGAGCAGTTCTTC.